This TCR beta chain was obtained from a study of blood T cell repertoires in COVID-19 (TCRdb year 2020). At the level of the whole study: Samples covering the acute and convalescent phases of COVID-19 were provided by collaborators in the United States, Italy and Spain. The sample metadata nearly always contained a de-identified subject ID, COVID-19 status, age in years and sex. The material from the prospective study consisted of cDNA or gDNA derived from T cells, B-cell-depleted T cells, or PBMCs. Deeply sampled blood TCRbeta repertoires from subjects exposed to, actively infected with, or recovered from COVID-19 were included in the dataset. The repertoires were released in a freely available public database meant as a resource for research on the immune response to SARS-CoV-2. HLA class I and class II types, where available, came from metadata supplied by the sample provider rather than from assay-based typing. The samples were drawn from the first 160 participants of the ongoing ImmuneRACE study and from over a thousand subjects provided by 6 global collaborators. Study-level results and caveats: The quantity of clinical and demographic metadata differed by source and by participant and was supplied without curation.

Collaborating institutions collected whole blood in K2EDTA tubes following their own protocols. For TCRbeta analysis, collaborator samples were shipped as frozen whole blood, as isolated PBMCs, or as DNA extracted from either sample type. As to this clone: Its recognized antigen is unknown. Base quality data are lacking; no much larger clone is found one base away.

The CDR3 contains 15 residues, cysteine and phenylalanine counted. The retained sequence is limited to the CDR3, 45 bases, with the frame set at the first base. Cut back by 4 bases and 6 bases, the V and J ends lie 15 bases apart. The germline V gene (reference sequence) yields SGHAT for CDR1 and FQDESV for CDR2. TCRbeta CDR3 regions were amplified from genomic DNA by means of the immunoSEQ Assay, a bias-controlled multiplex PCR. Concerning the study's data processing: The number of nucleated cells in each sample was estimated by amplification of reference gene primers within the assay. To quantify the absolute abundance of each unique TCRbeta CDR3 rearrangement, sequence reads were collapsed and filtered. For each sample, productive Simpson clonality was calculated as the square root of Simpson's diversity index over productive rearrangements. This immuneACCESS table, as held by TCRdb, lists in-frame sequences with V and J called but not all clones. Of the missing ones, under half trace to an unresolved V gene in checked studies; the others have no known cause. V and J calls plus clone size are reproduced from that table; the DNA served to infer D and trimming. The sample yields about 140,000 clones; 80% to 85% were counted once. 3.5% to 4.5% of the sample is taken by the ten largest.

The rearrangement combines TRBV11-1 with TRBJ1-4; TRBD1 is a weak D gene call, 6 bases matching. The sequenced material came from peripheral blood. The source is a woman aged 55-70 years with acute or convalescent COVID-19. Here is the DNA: TGTGCCAGCAGCTCGTCCCCGGACAGTTATGAAAAACTGTTTTTT. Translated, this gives CASSSSPDSYEKLFF.